This TCR beta chain was sequenced for a study of glioma-infiltrating T cells. Whole-study results and caveats: Very few CDR3 sequences were shared between tissue and blood. Non-neoplastic patients had below-expected tissue-blood divergence, while all gliomas exceeded expectation.

In germline, CDR1 is DFQATT, CDR2 SNEGSKA (reference sequence). Trimming took 4 bases from V and 4 from J, leaving 13 bases between them. This CDR3 has 13 residues. This clonotype was seen repeatedly, ten times or more. Its cognate antigen is unknown. Amplification of TCR alpha and beta CDR3 regions from RNA used iRepertoire nested multiplex PCR. Input was about 85-450 ng of tissue mRNA or PBMC total RNA. TCRdb called the multiplex PCR reads again in MiXCR, with one record for every CDR3 protein. The profile covers some 22,000 distinct CDR3 sequences, with approximately 25% appearing a single time and roughly 13% taken by the ten largest.

Sequenced material: glioma tissue, nonneoplastic brain tissue, or PBMCs (not recorded which). The chain links TRBV20-1 to TRBJ1-2, with D perhaps TRBD1 (5 bases). This receptor was identified in a human donor with low-grade glioma or glioblastoma, undergoing nonglioma brain surgery, or in good health (not recorded which). The CDR3: CSANPWGVYGYTF. The CDR3 region has the DNA TGCAGTGCTAATCCTTGGGGCGTCTATGGCTACACCTTC.